This TCR beta chain was captured by sequencing in a study of OX40 agonist ivuxolimab in advanced cancers. Study-level background: Dose-escalation cases comprised hepatocellular carcinoma, melanoma, renal cell or head and neck cancer.

CDR1 and CDR2 from the germline V gene are LGHNA and YSLEER. CDR3 length equals 16 residues. About this clone itself: The antigen remains unidentified.

Measured with immunoSEQ multiplex PCR; TCRdb has only the in-frame clones, and not every one. The sample has over 45,000 clones; about 82% are singletons. The study's findings and limits: Also present in some nonresponders was a low level of normalized T-cell clonal expansion.

This clonotype originated in an adult with an advanced solid tumor such as melanoma, head and neck, liver or kidney cancer. Sequenced material: CD4+ or CD8+ T cells sorted from blood, taken in a trial of the OX40 agonist ivuxolimab. The V gene is TRBV4-3, the J gene TRBJ2-5, with D perhaps TRBD2 (7 bases). Judging by the DNA end, TRBJ2-7 fits better; the J call may be wrong. The CDR3 DNA sequence: TGCGCCAGCACCCCCCACCCGGAGGGGGGGTACGACGAGCAGTACTTC. Encoded protein: CASTPHPEGGYDEQYF.